Listed below are T cell receptor beta chains from one sample, sequenced in a study of CD8+ T cells in alopecia areata. Data came from immunoSEQ multiplex PCR; TCRdb stores just in-frame clones and leaves some out. The table includes a few hundred thousand clones, 60% detected once. The material was CD4+ T cells sorted from blood, obtained around week 53, from a patient treated with tofacitinib. Receptors were obtained from a human donor with alopecia areata. The CDR3 runs from the conserved cysteine through the conserved F or W. D genes are given only for firm matches. Expanded clones get a size class; other rows say once, few or many, or leave the size out.

once,-,TRBV6-6,TRBJ1-2,CASSKIRDRLGYTF,TGTGCCAGCAGTAAAATCCGGGACCGCCTTGGCTACACCTTC
-,TRBD1,TRBV11-2,TRBJ2-1,CARPPWGTGWDEQFF,TGTGCCAGGCCCCCTTGGGGGACAGGGTGGGATGAGCAGTTCTTC
-,-,TRBV30,TRBJ1-2,CASGTSGYTF,TGTGCCTCAGGGACGTCAGGCTACACCTTC
few,-,TRBV2,TRBJ2-7,CASRDDSYEQYF,TGTGCCAGCAGGGATGACAGCTACGAGCAGTACTTC
-,-,TRBV27,TRBJ2-6,CASSLSSGANVLTF,TGTGCCAGCAGTTTGAGCTCTGGGGCCAACGTCCTGACTTTC
few,-,TRBV29-1,TRBJ2-4,CSVELRRAKNIQYF,TGCAGCGTTGAACTGCGCAGGGCCAAAAACATTCAGTACTTC
few,-,TRBV7-3,TRBJ1-1,CASSLGGNAEAFF,TGTGCCAGCAGCTTAGGGGGGAATGCTGAAGCTTTCTTT
few,TRBD2,TRBV6-5,TRBJ2-3,CASRRLAGGQDTQYF,TGTGCCAGCAGAAGACTAGCGGGGGGGCAAGATACGCAGTATTTT
-,-,TRBV29-1,TRBJ2-1,CSVSGSLLGEQFF,TGCAGCGTTTCGGGAAGCCTTTTAGGGGAGCAGTTCTTC
-,-,TRBV30,TRBJ2-7,CAWAIGLEQYF,TGTGCCTGGGCGATAGGGCTCGAGCAGTACTTC
-,TRBD2,TRBV27,TRBJ2-4,CASSETSGGPSFNIQYF,TGTGCCAGCAGCGAGACTAGCGGGGGGCCCAGTTTTAACATTCAGTACTTC
-,-,TRBV5-1,TRBJ2-7,CASNTDRDRQREQYF,TGCGCCAGCAACACTGACCGAGACAGGCAACGAGAGCAGTACTTC
-,-,TRBV29-1,TRBJ2-1,CSVDGTEYSYNEQFF,TGCAGCGTTGATGGCACGGAGTACTCCTACAATGAGCAGTTCTTC
-,-,TRBV30,TRBJ1-4,CAWSVRTSNEKLFF,TGTGCCTGGAGTGTACGTACAAGTAATGAAAAACTGTTTTTT
-,-,TRBV30,TRBJ2-5,CAWSGLGQGGETQYF,TGTGCCTGGAGTGGGCTTGGGCAGGGGGGAGAGACCCAGTACTTC
few,TRBD1,TRBV7-2,TRBJ1-2,CASTKTQGASYGYTF,TGTGCCAGCACCAAGACACAGGGGGCCTCCTATGGCTACACCTTC
-,-,TRBV1,TRBJ2-3,CTSRRAGARTDTQYF,TGCACCAGCAGAAGAGCGGGGGCCCGCACAGATACGCAGTATTTT
once,-,TRBV6-6,TRBJ2-5,CASSPGKETQYF,TGTGCCAGCAGCCCTGGGAAAGAGACCCAGTACTTC
-,-,TRBV25-1,TRBJ1-6,CASSEYRDFLGSPLHF,TGTGCCAGCAGTGAATACAGGGATTTTCTCGGATCACCCCTCCACTTT
-,TRBD2,TRBV25-1,TRBJ2-1,CASSDRGTSGGANEQFF,TGTGCCAGCAGTGACCGTGGGACTAGCGGGGGGGCTAATGAGCAGTTCTTC
-,-,TRBV2,TRBJ2-4,CASRAGLAKNIQYF,TGTGCCAGCAGAGCAGGGTTAGCCAAAAACATTCAGTACTTC
few,-,TRBV10-3,TRBJ2-6,CAISLEGKGANVLTF,TGTGCCATCAGCCTCGAGGGGAAGGGGGCCAACGTCCTGACTTTC
few,-,TRBV29-1,TRBJ2-3,CSVEELASADTQYF,TGCAGCGTTGAAGAACTAGCCAGCGCAGATACGCAGTATTTT
few,-,TRBV25-1,TRBJ2-2,CASSELSGDTGELFF,TGTGCCAGCAGTGAACTGTCCGGGGATACCGGGGAGCTGTTTTTT
-,-,TRBV29-1,TRBJ1-1,CSVYAPKGTEAFF,TGCAGCGTCTACGCCCCGAAGGGGACTGAAGCTTTCTTT
-,TRBD1,TRBV29-1,TRBJ1-5,CSVGTGDQPQHF,TGCAGCGTTGGAACAGGGGATCAGCCCCAGCATTTT
-,-,TRBV25-1,TRBJ2-7,CASSESRTFSDEQYF,TGTGCCAGCAGTGAATCTCGCACCTTTTCCGACGAGCAGTACTTC
few,TRBD2,TRBV7-9,TRBJ2-1,CASSPWAGDRRIF,TGTGCCAGCAGCCCGTGGGCGGGGGACCGCCGAATCTTC
few,-,TRBV5-1,TRBJ2-3,CASSLEDTQYF,TGCGCCAGCAGCTTGGAGGATACGCAGTATTTT
-,-,TRBV27,TRBJ2-7,CASSSAVEQYF,TGTGCCAGCAGTTCCGCCGTAGAGCAGTACTTC
-,-,TRBV4-1,TRBJ2-7,CASSQDPFVREQYF,TGCGCCAGCAGCCAAGATCCATTCGTGCGGGAGCAGTACTTC
-,-,TRBV6-5,TRBJ1-2,CASSVAGHGYTF,TGTGCCAGCAGTGTGGCAGGACATGGCTACACCTTC
-,-,TRBV15,TRBJ1-1,CATSRDRGEAFF,TGTGCCACCAGCAGAGATCGGGGTGAAGCTTTCTTT
-,TRBD1,TRBV5-1,TRBJ2-5,CASSRRTTGGFETQYF,TGCGCCAGCAGCCGCAGGACGACAGGGGGCTTCGAGACCCAGTACTTC
-,-,TRBV5-1,TRBJ2-7,CASSRMSQGYEQYF,TGCGCCAGCAGTCGGATGTCACAGGGCTACGAGCAGTACTTC
-,TRBD2,TRBV9,TRBJ2-3,CASSFRLAGGTDTQYF,TGTGCCAGCAGCTTCCGACTAGCGGGGGGGACAGATACGCAGTATTTT
-,-,TRBV30,TRBJ1-2,CAWSVKQINYGYTF,TGTGCCTGGAGTGTAAAACAGATTAACTATGGCTACACCTTC
-,-,TRBV7-6,TRBJ1-5,CASSPSSGYGSNQPQHF,TGTGCCAGCAGCCCATCTTCAGGGTATGGTAGCAATCAGCCCCAGCATTTT
few,-,TRBV5-6,TRBJ2-7,CASSSYRALIYEQYF,TGTGCCAGCAGCTCTTATCGGGCTCTCATCTACGAGCAGTACTTC
few,-,TRBV30,TRBJ2-5,CAWSVSETQYF,TGTGCCTGGAGTGTATCTGAGACCCAGTACTTC
few,-,TRBV5-6,TRBJ1-1,CASSSPRPLNRTEAFF,TGTGCCAGCAGCTCCCCAAGGCCCCTCAACCGAACTGAAGCTTTCTTT
-,-,TRBV30,TRBJ1-5,CAWSEGQSYSNQPQHF,TGTGCCTGGAGTGAGGGGCAGTCCTATAGCAATCAGCCCCAGCATTTT
-,TRBD2,TRBV30,TRBJ2-7,CAWSLGGLNEQYF,TGTGCCTGGAGCTTGGGAGGGCTCAACGAGCAGTACTTC
-,TRBD1,TRBV6-4,TRBJ2-2,CASSAVPGQGAELFF,TGTGCCAGCAGTGCCGTCCCGGGACAGGGGGCCGAGCTGTTTTTT
-,TRBD1,TRBV7-9,TRBJ2-5,CATGQGWETQYF,TGTGCCACCGGACAGGGGTGGGAGACCCAGTACTTC
-,-,TRBV7-3,TRBJ2-2,CASSLNRANTGELFF,TGTGCCAGCAGCCTGAACAGGGCGAACACCGGGGAGCTGTTTTTT
-,-,TRBV5-6,TRBJ2-3,CASSLAGTDTQYF,TGTGCCAGCAGCTTGGCCGGCACAGATACGCAGTATTTT
-,TRBD1,TRBV7-2,TRBJ1-2,CASSRRDRAIGYTF,TGTGCCAGCAGCCGCAGGGACAGAGCTATTGGCTACACCTTC
few,TRBD2,TRBV7-8,TRBJ2-3,CASSLPGPGLASDTQYF,TGTGCCAGCAGCCTCCCAGGCCCGGGACTAGCGTCAGATACGCAGTATTTT
-,-,TRBV5-1,TRBJ1-6,CASSFKGDYNSPLHF,TGCGCCAGCAGCTTCAAGGGGGACTATAATTCACCCCTCCACTTT
once,-,TRBV5-1,TRBJ2-5,CASSRTGGGETQYF,TGCGCCAGCAGCAGGACGGGCGGGGGCGAGACCCAGTACTTC
-,TRBD1,TRBV29-1,TRBJ1-1,CSTGQGENTEAFF,TGCAGCACCGGACAGGGGGAGAACACTGAAGCTTTCTTT
-,-,TRBV19,TRBJ1-6,CASKVEGSPLHF,TGTGCCAGTAAGGTGGAGGGTTCACCCCTCCACTTT
-,-,TRBV7-9,TRBJ2-2,CASSLALLNTGELFF,TGTGCCAGCAGCTTAGCGCTATTAAACACCGGGGAGCTGTTTTTT
-,-,TRBV5-4,TRBJ2-3,CASSSTGTTDTQYF,TGTGCCAGCAGCTCCACGGGGACGACAGATACGCAGTATTTT
few,-,TRBV9,TRBJ1-2,CASSVGEEATPNYGYTF,TGTGCCAGCAGCGTAGGGGAGGAGGCGACGCCTAACTATGGCTACACCTTC
once,TRBD1,TRBV15,TRBJ2-5,CATSRADRAVTQYF,TGTGCCACCAGCAGAGCGGACAGGGCGGTGACCCAGTACTTC
-,TRBD1,TRBV5-1,TRBJ2-5,CASSPDPGQQETQYF,TGCGCCAGCAGCCCGGACCCGGGACAGCAAGAGACCCAGTACTTC
-,-,TRBV5-7,TRBJ2-6,CARPVGFAFSGANVLTF,TGTGCCAGACCCGTAGGGTTCGCCTTCTCTGGGGCCAACGTCCTGACTTTC
few,-,TRBV30,TRBJ2-5,CAWSVLRETQYF,TGTGCCTGGAGTGTATTGAGAGAGACCCAGTACTTC